A selection of T cell receptor beta chains follows, all from one sample in a study of OX40 agonist ivuxolimab in advanced cancers. Assay used: immunoSEQ multiplex PCR; TCRdb lists only in-frame clones, some missing. This sample has some 19,000 clones, with around 77% found just once. Specimen: CD4+ or CD8+ T cells sorted from blood, collected in a trial of the OX40 agonist ivuxolimab. Receptors originate from an adult with an advanced solid tumor such as melanoma, head and neck, liver or kidney cancer. Both conserved end residues are part of each CDR3. A D gene is named only where the DNA matches it firmly. A clone size is listed for some rows: how often the clone was seen (once, few, many), or a class if it is expanded.

d_call,clone_size,j_call,v_call,cdr3_aa,cdr3_nt
.,.,TRBJ2-7,TRBV13,CASSLGRAVSYEQYF,TGTGCCAGCAGCTTAGGCAGGGCGGTTTCCTACGAGCAGTACTTC
TRBD2,.,TRBJ2-5,TRBV28,CASSPRVAGRETQYF,TGTGCCAGCAGTCCCCGGGTAGCGGGTCGAGAGACCCAGTACTTC
.,.,TRBJ2-2,TRBV4-3,CASSPTGYTGELFF,TGCGCCAGCAGCCCGACAGGCTACACCGGGGAGCTGTTTTTT
.,.,TRBJ2-7,TRBV5-6,CASSLGAGYEQYF,TGTGCCAGCAGCTTGGGGGCAGGCTACGAGCAGTACTTC
.,.,TRBJ1-5,TRBV7-9,CASSRGTVDNQPQHF,TGTGCCAGCAGCCGTGGGACGGTGGACAATCAGCCCCAGCATTTT
TRBD1,.,TRBJ2-2,TRBV6-4,CASSDGQDTGELFF,TGTGCCAGCAGTGACGGACAGGACACCGGGGAGCTGTTTTTT
.,.,TRBJ2-3,TRBV6-4,CASSDDTSTDTQYF,TGTGCCAGCAGTGACGACACTAGCACAGATACGCAGTATTTT
.,.,TRBJ1-5,TRBV4-1,CASSQEEDGGKENQPQHF,TGCGCCAGCAGCCAAGAAGAGGACGGGGGGAAGGAAAATCAGCCCCAGCATTTT
TRBD1,few,TRBJ1-5,TRBV11-2,CASSSTTGDNSNQPQHF,TGTGCCAGCAGCTCGACGACAGGGGACAATAGCAATCAGCCCCAGCATTTT
.,large,TRBJ1-5,TRBV7-3,CASSAPGGPQHF,TGTGCCAGCAGCGCACCCGGTGGGCCCCAGCATTTT
TRBD1,.,TRBJ2-7,TRBV7-2,CASSRGTGHYEQYF,TGTGCCAGCAGCCGCGGGACAGGACACTACGAGCAGTACTTC
TRBD1,few,TRBJ1-1,TRBV28,CASSLPGQGRTLNAFF,TGTGCCAGCAGTCTCCCCGGACAGGGGAGAACACTGAACGCTTTCTTT
.,.,TRBJ2-5,TRBV18,CASSPPKGARQETQYF,TGTGCCAGCTCACCACCGAAGGGAGCCAGGCAAGAGACCCAGTACTTC
.,once,TRBJ2-7,TRBV4-2,CASSLGASSYEQYF,TGTGCCAGCAGCTTAGGTGCCAGCTCCTACGAGCAGTACTTC
.,.,TRBJ2-3,TRBV4-3,CASSQVEDTRGDTQYF,TGCGCCAGCAGCCAAGTCGAAGACACGAGAGGGGATACGCAGTATTTT
TRBD1,.,TRBJ1-6,TRBV27,CASSLSTGSSYNSPLHF,TGTGCCAGCAGTTTATCGACAGGGAGCTCCTATAATTCACCCCTCCACTTT
.,many,TRBJ1-4,TRBV4-1,CASSLRQSITNEKLFF,TGCGCCAGCAGTCTTAGACAGTCTATCACTAATGAAAAACTGTTTTTT
.,once,TRBJ1-5,TRBV19,CASITTGNSNQPQHF,TGTGCCAGTATCACGACGGGGAATAGCAATCAGCCCCAGCATTTT
.,.,TRBJ2-3,TRBV29-1,CSPTYQGTQYF,TGCAGCCCTACATATCAGGGTACGCAGTATTTT
.,.,TRBJ2-3,TRBV7-9,CASSLVQGTDTQYF,TGTGCCAGCAGCCTTGTTCAGGGGACAGATACGCAGTATTTT
TRBD1,medium-sized,TRBJ2-3,TRBV7-8,CASSPGQGAQYF,TGTGCCAGCAGCCCGGGACAGGGAGCGCAGTATTTT
TRBD2,.,TRBJ2-1,TRBV9,CASSSGGPRNEQFF,TGTGCCAGCAGTTCGGGGGGGCCGAGGAATGAGCAGTTCTTC
.,.,TRBJ2-6,TRBV7-3,CASSHPGGLSGANVLTF,TGTGCCAGCAGCCACCCCGGGGGGCTCTCTGGGGCCAACGTCCTGACTTTC
TRBD1,many,TRBJ1-5,TRBV6-1,CASSEVIGTGGNQPQHF,TGTGCCAGCAGTGAAGTGATCGGGACAGGGGGCAATCAGCCCCAGCATTTT
.,.,TRBJ1-2,TRBV9,CASSGHDGYTF,TGTGCCAGCAGCGGTCACGATGGCTACACCTTC
TRBD1,many,TRBJ1-5,TRBV7-3,CASSPRDRGSNQPQHF,TGTGCCAGCAGCCCCCGGGACAGGGGAAGCAATCAGCCCCAGCATTTT
.,.,TRBJ1-1,TRBV7-2,CASSLSGATEAFF,TGTGCCAGCAGCTTATCGGGGGCCACTGAAGCTTTCTTT
TRBD1,.,TRBJ2-1,TRBV29-1,CSVEGTGGYNEQFF,TGCAGCGTTGAGGGGACAGGGGGATACAATGAGCAGTTCTTC
.,.,TRBJ1-5,TRBV12-2,CASRIYIGGLAQPQHF,TGTGCAAGTCGCATATATATAGGGGGACTCGCTCAGCCCCAGCATTTT
TRBD1,.,TRBJ2-3,TRBV30,CAWRPPIGRQGWRSDTQYF,TGTGCCTGGAGACCCCCAATCGGAAGACAGGGATGGAGGAGCGATACGCAGTATTTT
.,.,TRBJ1-5,TRBV19,CASLEQGYSNQPQHF,TGTGCCAGTTTGGAACAGGGTTATAGCAATCAGCCCCAGCATTTT
.,many,TRBJ2-7,TRBV5-6,CASSFARYGEQYF,TGTGCCAGCAGCTTCGCCAGGTATGGCGAGCAGTACTTC
.,.,TRBJ1-2,TRBV5-4,CASSQEGVGDYGYTF,TGTGCCAGCAGCCAAGAGGGTGTCGGGGACTATGGCTACACCTTC
TRBD1,few,TRBJ1-2,TRBV28,CASSWLTDRVYGYTF,TGTGCCAGCAGTTGGCTCACCGACAGGGTCTATGGCTACACCTTC
.,few,TRBJ1-1,TRBV7-8,CASSATGTPNTEAFF,TGTGCCAGCAGCGCCACAGGTACACCGAACACTGAAGCTTTCTTT
.,.,TRBJ2-7,TRBV5-1,CASSPGAYEQYF,TGCGCCAGCAGCCCCGGCGCCTACGAGCAGTACTTC
TRBD1,.,TRBJ2-1,TRBV19,CASRWEGQGFYNEQFF,TGTGCCAGTAGATGGGAGGGACAGGGGTTTTACAATGAGCAGTTCTTC
TRBD1,.,TRBJ1-5,TRBV15,CATSRPSGTGVASQPQHF,TGTGCCACCAGCAGGCCATCTGGGACAGGGGTGGCGAGTCAGCCCCAGCATTTT
.,.,TRBJ1-6,TRBV27,CASSLSLGGAGNSPLHF,TGTGCCAGCAGTTTATCCCTTGGCGGGGCGGGCAATTCACCCCTCCACTTT
.,medium-sized,TRBJ2-3,TRBV5-6,CASTWQGRVDTQYF,TGTGCCAGCACCTGGCAGGGGAGGGTGGATACGCAGTATTTT
.,.,TRBJ1-2,TRBV7-9,CATLGAQTLDYGYTF,TGTGCCACCCTAGGGGCCCAAACTCTGGACTATGGCTACACCTTC
.,.,TRBJ2-7,TRBV7-2,CASSPGFSYEQYF,TGTGCCAGCAGCCCCGGGTTTTCCTACGAGCAGTACTTC
TRBD1,.,TRBJ2-5,TRBV4-1,CASSPRQGAQQETQYF,TGCGCCAGCAGCCCAAGACAGGGGGCGCAGCAAGAGACCCAGTACTTC
.,.,TRBJ2-7,TRBV7-7,CASSLSGLNEQYF,TGTGCTAGCAGCTTATCGGGGTTGAACGAGCAGTACTTC
.,few,TRBJ2-3,TRBV7-3,CASSASDTQYF,TGTGCCAGCAGCGCCTCAGATACGCAGTATTTT
TRBD1,.,TRBJ1-5,TRBV15,CATSTGGNQPQHF,TGTGCCACCAGCACAGGGGGGAATCAGCCCCAGCATTTT
.,.,TRBJ2-2,TRBV4-2,CASSQGVRELFF,TGTGCCAGCAGCCAAGGGGTCCGGGAGCTGTTTTTT
.,few,TRBJ1-1,TRBV19,CASSIVNVGEAFF,TGTGCCAGTAGTATCGTAAATGTAGGAGAAGCTTTCTTT
.,.,TRBJ2-2,TRBV5-1,CASSLAGTGELFF,TGCGCCAGCAGCTTGGCCGGGACCGGGGAGCTGTTTTTT
.,.,TRBJ1-2,TRBV11-2,CASSPGEDYGYTF,TGTGCCAGCAGCCCCGGTGAGGACTATGGCTACACCTTC
.,once,TRBJ2-7,TRBV27,CASSFSRGAYEQYF,TGTGCCAGCAGCTTCTCGAGGGGCGCGTACGAGCAGTACTTC
TRBD1,.,TRBJ1-2,TRBV27,CASLGPGTGGSYGYTF,TGTGCCAGCCTTGGCCCCGGGACAGGGGGGAGCTATGGCTACACCTTC
.,once,TRBJ2-1,TRBV4-3,CASSQDRERPNEQFF,TGCGCCAGCAGCCAAGATAGGGAGAGACCCAATGAGCAGTTCTTC
.,.,TRBJ2-7,TRBV5-1,CASSAGADYEQYF,TGCGCCAGCAGCGCAGGGGCGGACTACGAGCAGTACTTC
TRBD1,.,TRBJ2-2,TRBV7-9,CASSPGQGVTGELFF,TGTGCCAGCAGCCCGGGACAGGGAGTAACCGGGGAGCTGTTTTTT
TRBD1,.,TRBJ1-1,TRBV4-1,CASSRDRSAEAFF,TGCGCCAGCAGCCGGGACAGGTCGGCTGAAGCTTTCTTT
.,.,TRBJ2-7,TRBV29-1,CSVEGRESYEQYF,TGCAGCGTTGAAGGCAGGGAATCCTACGAGCAGTACTTC
TRBD1,.,TRBJ2-7,TRBV2,CASSESGGKYEQYF,TGTGCCAGCAGTGAGTCAGGGGGCAAGTACGAGCAGTACTTC
.,.,TRBJ1-1,TRBV7-9,CASSLRSTEAFF,TGTGCCAGCAGCTTACGGAGTACTGAAGCTTTCTTT
.,.,TRBJ1-2,TRBV19,CASKVFPLFYGYTF,TGTGCCAGTAAGGTTTTCCCCCTCTTCTATGGCTACACCTTC